A selection of T cell receptor beta chains follows, all from one sample in a study of blood T cell repertoires in COVID-19. This table comes from immunoSEQ multiplex PCR, and its TCRdb copy is limited to in-frame clones, with some not included. The sample includes about 250,000 clones, roughly 89% of them seen just once. Sequenced sample: peripheral blood. The receptors originated from a man younger than 45 with acute or convalescent COVID-19. The CDR3 runs from the conserved cysteine through the conserved F or W. The D gene is left open where the match is weak. Size is omitted from some rows. Given values are once, few, many or a class for expanded clones.

clone size | J gene | D gene | V gene | CDR3 DNA | CDR3 protein
- | TRBJ2-3 | TRBD2 | TRBV30 | TGTGCCTGGGGAGCGGGAGGTAGCACAGATACGCAGTATTTT | CAWGAGGSTDTQYF
- | TRBJ2-7 | - | TRBV5-1 | TGCGCCAGCAGTTATCGTCCAGCCTACGAGCAGTACTTC | CASSYRPAYEQYF
once | TRBJ1-1 | - | TRBV5-1 | TGCGCCAGCAGCTTGGGAGTCAGGGAATCGAACACTGAAGCTTTCTTT | CASSLGVRESNTEAFF
- | TRBJ1-1 | - | TRBV6-5 | TGTGCCAGCAGTCGGAACAGGGTACGGACTGAAGCTTTCTTT | CASSRNRVRTEAFF
- | TRBJ2-4 | TRBD2 | TRBV7-2 | TGTGCCAGCAGCCCCCCTGGGACTAGCGGGGTGCTAGCCAAAAACATTCAGTACTTC | CASSPPGTSGVLAKNIQYF
- | TRBJ1-6 | - | TRBV30 | TGTGCCTGGATGGGGCAGACCTCCTATAATTCACCCCTCCACTTT | CAWMGQTSYNSPLHF
once | TRBJ1-5 | - | TRBV19 | TGTGCCAGTAGTCTCCCCACGGGACAGCCCCAGCATTTT | CASSLPTGQPQHF
- | TRBJ1-2 | - | TRBV4-1 | TGCGCCAGCAGCCTAATAGGCGGAGGGGATGGCTACACCTTC | CASSLIGGGDGYTF
- | TRBJ2-3 | TRBD2 | TRBV3-1/TRBV3-2 | TGTGCCAGCAGCCAAGTAGCTAGCGGGAGATCGTTGGGAGATACGCAGTATTTT | CASSQVASGRSLGDTQYF
- | TRBJ1-4 | - | TRBV4-1 | TGCGCCAGCAGCCAAGTCAGTGCCGATAATGAAAAACTGTTTTTT | CASSQVSADNEKLFF
- | TRBJ2-7 | TRBD1 | TRBV5-5 | TGTGCCAGCAGGGTTACAGGGGGAACCTACGAGCAGTACTTC | CASRVTGGTYEQYF